Each of the 8 T cell receptor beta chains below was sequenced from the same sample in a study of cytomegalovirus exposure and HLA in healthy donors. PCR primers comprised 60 Vbeta and 13 Jbeta primers. Assay: immunoSEQ multiplex PCR; the TCRdb copy retains only in-frame clones and omits some. Among about 150,000 clones listed, 75% to 80% were seen once. Sample: PBMCs. The source of these receptors is a woman aged 40 to 55 in good health and CMV-seronegative.

Turning to this clone: One end of the junction fails to match germline, which may point to a read error. V is TRBV4-1 and J is TRBJ2-1, with D perhaps TRBD1 (6 bases). The germline V gene encodes CDR1 MGHRA and CDR2 YSYEKL. The CDR3 contains 15 residues. CDR3 residues: CASSQRQVIYNERFF. The CDR3 DNA reads TGCGCCAGCAGCCAGAGACAGGTTATTTACAATGAGCGGTTCTTC.

The chain has TRBV2 and TRBJ1-4; 7 bases agree with TRBD1. CDR1 SNHLY and CDR2 FYNNEI come from the germline V gene. The CDR3 has 15 residues. J was trimmed by 8 bases and V by 6 bases; bases with no gene match: 12. The CDR3 loop is CASSGRDSLMEKLFF. Written as DNA, the CDR3 is TGTGCCAGCAGCGGCCGGGACAGCCTAATGGAAAAACTGTTTTTT.

The rearrangement uses TRBV23-1 and TRBJ2-7; weak D call: TRBD2 (5 bases). TRBV23-1 is an ORF for which the function is uncertain. Between the trimmed V and J ends, which lost 3 bases and 4 bases, there was a span of 22 bases. The CDR3 covers 17 residues. DNA for the CDR3: TGCGCCAGCAGTCAGTCCCTCCTACGGGGAGTGAGGTACGAGCAGTACTTC. Its protein product is CASSQSLLRGVRYEQYF.

The rearrangement uses TRBV21-1 and TRBJ1-5; TRBD1 is the table's D call and was not checked against the DNA. TRBV21-1 is classified as a pseudogene. This CDR3 is 16 amino acids long. CDR3 in DNA: TGTGCCAGCAGCAGGTTTCCAGGGGTTCGCAATCAGCCCCAGCATTTT. Translation: CASSRFPGVRNQPQHF.

This clone has more than one count but fewer than ten. CDR3 protein: CASSFRDRHEPNSPLHF. The CDR3 nucleotides are TGTGCCAGCAGCTTCCGCGACAGACACGAGCCTAATTCACCCCTCCACTTT. V is TRBV7-9 and J is TRBJ1-6; D is perhaps TRBD1 (5 bases). CDR1 and CDR2 (germline): SEHNR, FQNEAQ (reference sequence). There are 17 residues in the CDR3. V was clipped by 3 bases and J by 6 bases, with 18 bases between them.

The CDR3 region is CASFRGGSQETQYF. The DNA for the CDR3 is TGTGCCAGCTTTCGTGGGGGGTCGCAAGAGACCCAGTACTTC. The chain combines TRBV6-1 with TRBJ2-5; D possibly corresponds to TRBD2 (6 bases). This CDR3 region has 14 residues. V was clipped by 8 bases and J by 2 bases, with 15 bases between them. Germline assignment: CDR1 MNHNS and CDR2 SASEGT.

The chain employs TRBV6-4 and TRBJ2-7; D is perhaps TRBD1 (5 bases). The CDR3 extends over 15 amino acids. Germline V gene lookup returns CDR1 MRHNA and CDR2 SNTAGT. The germline V and J ends were trimmed by 4 bases and 5 bases, with 18 bases remaining between them. The CDR3 DNA is TGTGCCAGCAGTGGCAGGGCGCAGGTTGGGGACGAGCAGTACTTC. Translated: CASSGRAQVGDEQYF.

CDR3 coding DNA: TGTGCCAGCAGCTTATGGTCGGACAGGGCGTACAAGCAGTTCTTC. Its translation: CASSLWSDRAYKQFF. The rearrangement joins TRBV7-2 to TRBJ2-1, with 8 bases matching TRBD1. Germline V CDR1 and CDR2: SGHTA, FQGNSA. The length of the CDR3 is 15 residues. V lost 2 bases and J lost 11; bases outside the gene matches: 11.